The 16 T cell receptor beta chains given below trace back to one sample, sequenced in a study of T-cell memory formation after mild COVID-19. TCRdb ran MiXCR on the 5' RACE reads and lists one entry per CDR3 protein. The table shows roughly 110,000 distinct CDR3 sequences, with approximately 15% occurring only once. Material: PBMCs or a T cell subset sorted from them (not recorded which). Receptors originate from an adult woman who had mild COVID-19 (a few samples of this study predate the infection). Cell type and time point are not known.

This chain joins TRBV4-1 and TRBJ2-2; D not resolved. V lost 4 bases to trimming and J lost 3 bases, with 9 bases between them. The CDR3 has 14 amino acids. CDR1 is MGHRA and CDR2 is YSYEKL in the germline V gene. CDR3 protein: CASSPDFYTGELFF. The CDR3 bases are TGCGCCAGCAGCCCTGACTTCTACACCGGGGAGCTGTTTTTT.

This chain joins TRBV2 and TRBJ2-7; weak D call: TRBD1 (6 bases). The CDR3 spans 14 residues. Looked up from germline, CDR1 is SNHLY and CDR2 is FYNNEI. Trimming cost V 3 bases and J 0 bases, with 9 bases left between them. As DNA, the CDR3 is TGTGCCAGCAGTGACGAGGACAGCTCCTACGAGCAGTACTTC. This codes for CASSDEDSSYEQYF.

This chain uses TRBV18 with TRBJ2-5, with 7 bases identical to TRBD2. Losses at the gene ends were 3 bases for V and 4 bases for J; bases not matched to a gene: 5. Germline loops: CDR1 KGHSH, CDR2 LQKENI. The CDR3 totals 14 residues. The CDR3 loop reads CASSPRGGGETQYF. The CDR3 DNA reads TGTGCCAGCTCACCGCGGGGCGGGGGAGAGACCCAGTACTTC. Drawing the rest from reference TRBV18 and TRBJ2-5, the complete variable domain is NAGVMQNPRHLVRRRGQEARLRCSPMKGHSHVYWYRQLPEEGLKFMVYLQKENIIDESGMPKERFSAEFPKEGPSILRIQQVVRGDSAAYFCASSPRGGGETQYFGPGTRLLVL.

This clonotype was picked up a small number of times. The V and J genes are TRBV20-1 and TRBJ2-3, with D possibly being TRBD2 (6 bases). The CDR3 runs to 15 residues. V dropped 0 bases and J dropped 3 bases, with 13 bases sitting between them. Germline V CDR1 and CDR2: DFQATT, SNEGSKA (reference sequence). The CDR3 DNA follows: TGCAGTGCTAGAGATCGACCAGGGAGGACAGATACGCAGTATTTT. Its protein is CSARDRPGRTDTQYF.

The chain's CDR3 is CASSSRGGYEQYF. The CDR3 nucleotides are TGTGCCAGCAGTTCTCGGGGGGGCTACGAGCAGTACTTC. The V gene is TRBV6-5, the J gene TRBJ2-7; 8 positions match TRBD2. V shed 4 bases, J shed 3 bases, and the junction held 2 bases outside the gene matches. Looked up from germline, CDR1 is MNHEY and CDR2 is SVGAGI. The CDR3 has 13 amino acids.

The chain uses TRBV12-3 or TRBV12-4 and TRBJ1-1, with D maybe TRBD1 (5 bases). CDR3 length: 14 amino acids. V lost 6 bases to trimming and J lost 3 bases, with 14 bases between them. The CDR3 loop is CASRFPGLDTEAFF. In DNA form, the CDR3 reads TGTGCCAGCAGATTCCCGGGGCTGGACACTGAAGCTTTCTTT.

The rearrangement links TRBV3-1 to TRBJ2-2, with 9 bases matching TRBD2. The V gene's germline CDR1 is LGHDT and CDR2 YNNKEL (reference sequence). The J segment lost 4 bases and the V segment lost 3 bases, leaving 6 bases of the junction unmatched. There are 16 residues in the CDR3. The chain's CDR3 is CASSQDSGGPTGELFF. In nucleotides, the CDR3 is TGTGCCAGCAGCCAGGATAGCGGGGGACCCACCGGGGAGCTGTTTTTT.

V is TRBV12-3 or TRBV12-4 and J is TRBJ1-5; D ambiguous. The CDR3 is made up of 13 amino acids. The V gene lost 6 bases and the J gene lost 4 bases, with 10 bases spanning the gap. The CDR3 spells CASSSGVNQPQHF. As DNA, the CDR3 is TGTGCCAGCAGCTCTGGGGTAAATCAGCCCCAGCATTTT.

A few counts support this clonotype. V gene TRBV12-3 or TRBV12-4 combines with J gene TRBJ1-1, with D maybe TRBD1 (5 bases). V was trimmed by 3 bases and J by 11 bases, leaving 16 bases between them. The CDR3 runs 13 residues. The chain's CDR3 is CASSFVQERGAFF. For the CDR3, the DNA is TGTGCCAGCAGTTTCGTACAGGAGAGAGGGGCTTTCTTT.

This clonotype was counted only a few times. The V gene is TRBV5-6, the J gene TRBJ1-2, with 8 bases aligning to TRBD1. Germline CDR1 SGHDT, CDR2 YYEEEE. The CDR3 loop spans 15 amino acids. With V trimmed by 0 bases and J by 6 bases, 7 bases remained unmatched. CDR3 in amino acids: CASSLGQVRGHGYTF. The CDR3 DNA sequence: TGTGCCAGCAGCTTGGGACAGGTCAGGGGGCATGGCTACACCTTC.

There are a few counts of this clonotype. J is TRBJ2-2 and V is TRBV4-3; 7 nucleotides line up with TRBD1. V shed 0 bases and J 4 bases; nucleotides not matched to a gene: 20. This CDR3 is 21 amino acids long. In germline, CDR1 is LGHNA, CDR2 YSLEER. CDR3 sequence reads: CASSQDWYRGIRVETTGELFF. CDR3 DNA sequence: TGCGCCAGCAGCCAAGATTGGTACAGGGGTATACGTGTCGAGACCACCGGGGAGCTGTTTTTT.

A few counts support this clonotype. The chain carries TRBV3-1 and TRBJ2-2; 10 bases are shared with TRBD1. V was pared by 0 bases and J by 5 bases, with 6 bases of the junction left unmatched. CDR1 LGHDT and CDR2 YNNKEL come from the germline V gene (reference sequence). This CDR3 has 17 amino acids. This CDR3 reads CASSQDKPGQGTGELFF. DNA of the CDR3: TGTGCCAGCAGCCAAGATAAGCCGGGACAGGGGACCGGGGAGCTGTTTTTT.

In this sample, this clonotype turned up a few times. The chain is built from TRBV24-1 and TRBJ2-5; TRBD1 might be the D (5 bases). Germline CDR1 and CDR2: KGHDR and SFDVKD. The germline V and J ends were trimmed by 0 bases and 1 base, with 8 bases remaining between them. The CDR3 is 15 residues long. The CDR3 sequence: CATSDLEDSQETQYF. CDR3 nucleotide sequence: TGTGCCACCAGTGATTTGGAAGACAGCCAAGAGACCCAGTACTTC.

The chain uses TRBV7-9 and TRBJ1-1; D may be TRBD1 (5 bases). Germline lookup yields CDR1 SEHNR and CDR2 FQNEAQ (reference sequence). V lost 5 bases and J lost 0, with 13 bases in between. The CDR3 extends over 15 amino acids. The chain's CDR3 is CASSGRQIMNTEAFF. The DNA for the CDR3 is TGTGCCAGCAGCGGACGACAGATCATGAACACTGAAGCTTTCTTT.

The genes are TRBV11-2 and TRBJ1-5; D ambiguous. Between the trimmed V and J ends, which lost 1 base and 7 bases, there was a span of 11 bases. CDR3 length: 14 amino acids. The germline gives CDR1 SGHAT, CDR2 FQNNGV. The CDR3 loop reads CASSLGQALQPQHF. The CDR3 DNA reads as TGTGCCAGCAGCTTAGGGCAGGCTTTGCAGCCCCAGCATTTT.

This clonotype came up a few times. The chain combines TRBV12-3 or TRBV12-4 with TRBJ2-7, with a possible D match to TRBD2 (6 bases). The CDR3 is 15 amino acids. Trimming cost V 3 bases and J 5 bases, with 17 bases left between them. CDR3 DNA: TGTGCCAGCAGTTTTAAGGCCCGGGAGAACGACGAGCAGTACTTC. As protein: CASSFKARENDEQYF.